This T cell receptor (beta chain) was found in a study of beta chain features in type 1 diabetes. Study conclusions and caveats: Shortening that was moderate but significant affected the TCRB CDR3s of Type 1 diabetes patients in all four CD4+ subsets.

Comment on this clone: Its antigen is not known.

Germline CDR1 is SGHDN and CDR2 is FVKESK. The CDR3 covers 19 residues. The V end lost 3 bases, the J end lost 2 bases, and 24 bases lay between the germline ends. Expressed TCRB transcripts were sequenced after all isolated RNA was converted to cDNA. Sequencing used immunoSEQ multiplex PCR; TCRdb keeps in-frame clones, though not all of them. The sample includes approximately 280,000 clones, approximately 15% of them seen just once. The chain uses TRBV14 and TRBJ2-3; TRBD2 might be the D (7 bases). The source material was naive CD4+ T cells from blood. This receptor was identified in a man between 18 and 35 years old with type 1 diabetes. CDR3 DNA sequence: TGTGCCAGCAGCCATAAGTTCCGGAATAGGCGGGGGCACACAGATACGCAGTATTTT. Its protein is CASSHKFRNRRGHTDTQYF.